A single T cell receptor beta chain is shown here with its context. These data are taken from a study of blood T cell repertoires in COVID-19. Across the study: Acute and convalescent COVID-19 samples came from the United States, Italy and Spain. In each case, the material was cDNA or gDNA derived from T cells, B-cell-depleted T cells, or PBMCs.

In the original workflow: The assay estimated nucleated cells by amplifying reference gene primers. Sequencing was performed with immunoSEQ multiplex PCR; in TCRdb, only in-frame clones are kept and a portion is missing. The V and J calls and clone size are taken from that table; D and trimming were inferred from the DNA. Of roughly 90,000 clones in the sample, about 85% were seen once. V shed 4 bases and J shed 5 bases, with 21 bases lying between them. This CDR3 spans 18 amino acids. Germline CDR1 is SGHTA and CDR2 is FQGNSA. The V call is TRBV7-2, the J call TRBJ1-6, with D possibly TRBD1 on 6 matching bases. Sequenced sample: peripheral blood. This receptor was obtained from a man at least 80 years old with acute or convalescent COVID-19. The CDR3 loop is CASSSSEGGAVNNSPLHF. In DNA, the CDR3 is TGTGCCAGCAGCTCCTCGGAAGGGGGGGCGGTAAATAATTCACCCCTCCACTTT.